The clone carrying this TCR beta chain was found many times. TRAV- and TRBV-specific primers were used for first-strand cDNA, which covered alpha and beta chains. PCR amplification of the TCRs was performed with Phusion for 20 PCR cycles, and it relied on a constant-region primer together with a V-primer adapter. In vitro transcription served to amplify the mRNA that had been isolated. TCRdb redid the calling of the reads with MiXCR, one entry per CDR3 protein. This table has around 99,000 distinct CDR3 sequences, under 10% appearing once. This entry comes from a study of low-dose radiotherapy and immunotherapy resistance in tumors. Study context: Once cycle 1 day 1 began, patients took oral aspirin 300 mg daily for four cycles.

Germline V gives CDR1 SGHAT, CDR2 FQNNGV. CDR3 length equals 18 residues. The J segment lost 0 bases and the V segment lost 3 bases, leaving 6 bases of the junction unmatched. Time point given: before trial treatment. Those who qualified had advanced solid tumors (lacking tumor-infiltrating lymphocytes). The sequence came from a male donor with prostate cancer. The material was PBMCs, obtained before treatment. The chain recombines TRBV11-2 with TRBJ2-2, with 11 positions matching TRBD2. The CDR3 reads CASSFGLAGGTNTGELFF. CDR3 in DNA: TGTGCCAGCAGCTTTGGTCTAGCGGGAGGAACGAACACCGGGGAGCTGTTTTTT.